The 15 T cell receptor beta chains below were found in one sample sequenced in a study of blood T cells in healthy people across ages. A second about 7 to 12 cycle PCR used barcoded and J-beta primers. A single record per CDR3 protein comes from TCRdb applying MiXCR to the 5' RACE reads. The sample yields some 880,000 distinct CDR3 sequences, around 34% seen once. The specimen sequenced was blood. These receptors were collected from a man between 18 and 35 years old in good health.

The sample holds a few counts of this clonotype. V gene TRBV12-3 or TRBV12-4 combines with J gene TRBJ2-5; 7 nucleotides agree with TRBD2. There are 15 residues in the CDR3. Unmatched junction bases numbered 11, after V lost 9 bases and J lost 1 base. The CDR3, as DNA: TGTGCCAGGAAGCGGGGTAAAACATGCCAAGAGACCCAGTACTTC. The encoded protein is CARKRGKTCQETQYF.

Written as DNA, the CDR3 is TGCGCCAGCAGCCAAGTGGCAGGGGGCTGGAATGAGCAGTACTTC. It is translated as CASSQVAGGWNEQYF. The chain carries TRBV4-1 and TRBJ2-7, with 8 bases fitting TRBD1. With 1 base clipped from V and 7 bases from J, the junction kept 9 bases outside the gene matches. Per germline, CDR1 MGHRA and CDR2 YSYEKL. There are 15 residues in the CDR3.

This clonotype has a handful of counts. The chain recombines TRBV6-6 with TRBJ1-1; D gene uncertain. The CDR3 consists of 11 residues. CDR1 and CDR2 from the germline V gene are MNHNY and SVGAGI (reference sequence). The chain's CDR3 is CALQENTEAFF. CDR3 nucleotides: TGTGCTCTACAAGAGAACACTGAAGCTTTCTTT.

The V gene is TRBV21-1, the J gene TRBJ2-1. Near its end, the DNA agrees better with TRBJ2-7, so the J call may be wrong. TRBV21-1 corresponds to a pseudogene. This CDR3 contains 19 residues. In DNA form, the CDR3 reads TGTGCCAGCAGCACAACGCCTTTAGACGGAGAATGCTCCTACAATGAGCAGTACTTC. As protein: CASSTTPLDGECSYNEQYF.

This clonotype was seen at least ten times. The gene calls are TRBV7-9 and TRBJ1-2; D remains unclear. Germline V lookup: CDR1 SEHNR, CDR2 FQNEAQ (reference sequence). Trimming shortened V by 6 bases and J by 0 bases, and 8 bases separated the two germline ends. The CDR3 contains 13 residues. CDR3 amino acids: CASSIGPNYGYTF. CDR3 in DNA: TGTGCCAGCAGTATTGGACCTAACTATGGCTACACCTTC.

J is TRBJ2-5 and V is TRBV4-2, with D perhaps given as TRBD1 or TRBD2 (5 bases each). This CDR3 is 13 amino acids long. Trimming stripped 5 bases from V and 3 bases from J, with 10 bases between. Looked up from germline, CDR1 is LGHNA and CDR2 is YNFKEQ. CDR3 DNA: TGTGCCAGCAGCTGGGACGCAAAAGAGACCCAGTACTTC. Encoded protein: CASSWDAKETQYF.

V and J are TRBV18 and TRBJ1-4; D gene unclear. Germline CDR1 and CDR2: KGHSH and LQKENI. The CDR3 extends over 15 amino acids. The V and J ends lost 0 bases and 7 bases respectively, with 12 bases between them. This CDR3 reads CASSPPGSGSEKLFF. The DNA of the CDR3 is TGTGCCAGCTCACCACCGGGCAGCGGGAGTGAAAAACTGTTTTTT.

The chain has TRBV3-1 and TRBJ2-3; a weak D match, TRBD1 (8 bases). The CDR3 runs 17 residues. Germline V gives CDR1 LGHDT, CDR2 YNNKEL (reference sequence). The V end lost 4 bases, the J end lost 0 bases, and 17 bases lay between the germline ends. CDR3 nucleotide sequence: TGTGCCAGCAGCCTCCCAACAGGGGGGGGTAGCACAGATACGCAGTATTTT. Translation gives CASSLPTGGGSTDTQYF.

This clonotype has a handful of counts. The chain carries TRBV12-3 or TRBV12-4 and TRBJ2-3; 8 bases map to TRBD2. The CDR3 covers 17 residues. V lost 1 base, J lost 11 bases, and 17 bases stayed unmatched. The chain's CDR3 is CASSLGPGLGGADVQYF. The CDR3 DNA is TGTGCCAGCAGTTTAGGCCCGGGACTAGGCGGCGCAGATGTGCAGTATTTT.

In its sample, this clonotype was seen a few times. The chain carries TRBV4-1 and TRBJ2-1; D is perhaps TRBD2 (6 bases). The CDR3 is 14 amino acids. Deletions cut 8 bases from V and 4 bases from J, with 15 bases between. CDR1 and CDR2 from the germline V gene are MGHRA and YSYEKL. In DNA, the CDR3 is TGCGCCAGCGCCATATTGGGGGGATACAATGAGCAGTTCTTC. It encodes CASAILGGYNEQFF.

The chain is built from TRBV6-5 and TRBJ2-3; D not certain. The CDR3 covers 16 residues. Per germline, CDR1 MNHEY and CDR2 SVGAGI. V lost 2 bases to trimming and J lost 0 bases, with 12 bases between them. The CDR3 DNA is TGTGCCAGCAGTTACGACCCGGACCGAAGCACAGATACGCAGTATTTT. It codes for CASSYDPDRSTDTQYF.

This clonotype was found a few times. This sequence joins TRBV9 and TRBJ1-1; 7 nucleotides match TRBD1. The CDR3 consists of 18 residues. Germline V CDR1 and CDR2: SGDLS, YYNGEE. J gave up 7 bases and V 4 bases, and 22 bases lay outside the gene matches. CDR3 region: CASSPGGGGTRYLFEAFF. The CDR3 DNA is TGTGCCAGCAGCCCCGGGGGAGGGGGCACCCGCTATTTGTTTGAAGCTTTCTTT.

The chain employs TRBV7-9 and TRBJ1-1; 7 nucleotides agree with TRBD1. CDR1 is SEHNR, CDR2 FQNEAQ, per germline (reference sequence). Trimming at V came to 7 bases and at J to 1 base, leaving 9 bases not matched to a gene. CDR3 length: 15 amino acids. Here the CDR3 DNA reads TGTGCCAGCACCCGTCCCCAGGGGGAGAACACTGAAGCTTTCTTT. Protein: CASTRPQGENTEAFF.

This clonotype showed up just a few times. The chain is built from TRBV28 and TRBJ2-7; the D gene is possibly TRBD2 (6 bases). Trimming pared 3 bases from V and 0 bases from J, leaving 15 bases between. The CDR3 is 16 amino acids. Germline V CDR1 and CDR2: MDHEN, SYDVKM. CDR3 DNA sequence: TGTGCCAGCAGTTTCAGCGGAGGGAACCCCTCCTACGAGCAGTACTTC. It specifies CASSFSGGNPSYEQYF. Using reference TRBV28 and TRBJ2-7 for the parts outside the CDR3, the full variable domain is DVKVTQSSRYLVKRTGEKVFLECVQDMDHENMFWYRQDPGLGLRLIYFSYDVKMKEKGDIPEGYSVSREKKERFSLILESASTNQTSMYLCASSFSGGNPSYEQYFGPGTRLTVT.

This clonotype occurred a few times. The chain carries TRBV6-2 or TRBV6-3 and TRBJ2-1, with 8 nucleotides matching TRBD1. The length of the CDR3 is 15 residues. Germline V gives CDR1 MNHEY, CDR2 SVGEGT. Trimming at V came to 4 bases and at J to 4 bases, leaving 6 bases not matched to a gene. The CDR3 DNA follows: TGTGCCAGCAGTTCCGGACAGGGCGAATACAATGAGCAGTTCTTC. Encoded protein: CASSSGQGEYNEQFF.